The 9 T cell receptor beta chains given below trace back to one sample, sequenced in a study of T cells in Graves' hyperthyroidism and ophthalmopathy. Researchers amplified the TCR beta CDR3 regions from RNA transcripts. The primer set for the first-round RT-PCR of the TCR CDR3 was HTBI. TCRdb called the multiplex PCR reads again in MiXCR, with one record for every CDR3 protein. The sample lists roughly 500,000 distinct CDR3 sequences; 35% to 55% were seen once. The sequencing input was peripheral blood or thyroid tissue (not recorded which). The receptors here all came from an adult woman with Graves' disease, either hyperthyroidism or ophthalmopathy (not recorded which).

The chain employs TRBV11-2 and TRBJ2-3; TRBD1 matches at 8 bases. Germline assignment: CDR1 SGHAT and CDR2 FQNNGV. With 5 bases clipped from V and 6 bases from J, the junction kept 10 bases outside the gene matches. There are 15 residues in the CDR3. CDR3 DNA: TGTGCCAGCAGCCCGCGGGACAGGACAAGGGATACGCAGTATTTT. As protein: CASSPRDRTRDTQYF.

This clonotype was observed at least ten times. The V call is TRBV7-9, the J call TRBJ1-5; D gene ambiguous. Per the germline V gene, CDR1 is SEHNR and CDR2 is FQNEAQ (reference sequence). The CDR3 runs to 12 residues. V shed 1 base and J shed 9 bases, with 7 bases lying between them. CDR3 residues: CASSLEGRPQHF. The CDR3 DNA follows: TGTGCCAGCAGCTTAGAAGGGAGGCCCCAGCATTTT.

This clonotype has ten or more counts. V gene TRBV11-2 combines with J gene TRBJ1-1; a possible D gene is TRBD1 (6 bases). Germline assignment: CDR1 SGHAT and CDR2 FQNNGV. The CDR3 runs 14 residues. With 6 bases removed from V and 1 base from J, the gap between germline ends came to 12 bases. CDR3 residues: CASRSVRGNTEAFF. CDR3 DNA sequence: TGTGCCAGCAGGTCGGTCAGGGGGAACACTGAAGCTTTCTTT.

The genes are TRBV28 and TRBJ1-2, with 7 bases fitting TRBD1. CDR1 and CDR2 (germline): MDHEN, SYDVKM. With V trimmed by 6 bases and J by 8 bases, 9 bases remained unmatched. The CDR3 has 13 amino acids. As DNA, the CDR3 is TGTGCCAGCAGACCTGACAGGGCAGGAGGCTACACCTTC. It specifies CASRPDRAGGYTF.

This chain uses TRBV29-1 with TRBJ1-1; 7 bases map to TRBD1. The V and J ends lost 6 bases and 2 bases, in that order; junction bases with no gene match: 15. The germline CDR1 and CDR2 sequences are SQVTM and ANQGSEA. The CDR3 contains 16 residues. DNA for the CDR3: TGCAGCGTGAGGGATGGCCGAGGAGGGGGCAACACTGAAGCTTTCTTT. It translates to CSVRDGRGGGNTEAFF.

The sample holds many counts of this clonotype. The chain recombines TRBV5-1 with TRBJ2-2; possibly TRBD2 for D (5 bases). In germline, CDR1 is SGHRS, CDR2 YFSETQ. Trimming cost V 5 bases and J 4 bases, with 9 bases left between them. The CDR3 loop spans 13 amino acids. In DNA form, the CDR3 reads TGCGCCAGCAGTGACTATTCCACCGGGGAGCTGTTTTTT. Its translation: CASSDYSTGELFF.

The count of this clonotype is one. V gene TRBV24-1 combines with J gene TRBJ2-5, with TRBD2 matching 10 bases. Germline trimming cut 5 bases from V and 5 bases from J; bases unmatched to any gene: 13. This CDR3 region has 17 residues. Germline assignment: CDR1 KGHDR and CDR2 SFDVKD. The CDR3 nucleotides are TGTGCCACCAGTGCTAGAGGGCTAGCGGGAGACTTGGAGACCCAGTACTTC. Amino acid sequence: CATSARGLAGDLETQYF.

J is TRBJ1-2 and V is TRBV12-3 or TRBV12-4, with TRBD1 as a possible D gene (6 bases). CDR3 length: 12 amino acids. V gave up 7 bases and J gave up 7 bases, with 13 bases separating them. CDR3 in DNA: TGTGCCAGCATCCGGACAGTTGGTGGCTACACCTTC. Protein sequence: CASIRTVGGYTF.

Many counts were recorded for this clonotype. The DNA for the CDR3 is TGCAGCGTTGCCGGGGGAACTACCTACGAGCAGTACTTC. The encoded protein is CSVAGGTTYEQYF. This chain uses TRBV29-1 with TRBJ2-7; D possibly corresponds to TRBD2 (6 bases). Germline CDR1 is SQVTM and CDR2 is ANQGSEA. The CDR3 is 13 amino acids. V was clipped by 4 bases and J by 2 bases, with 12 bases between them.